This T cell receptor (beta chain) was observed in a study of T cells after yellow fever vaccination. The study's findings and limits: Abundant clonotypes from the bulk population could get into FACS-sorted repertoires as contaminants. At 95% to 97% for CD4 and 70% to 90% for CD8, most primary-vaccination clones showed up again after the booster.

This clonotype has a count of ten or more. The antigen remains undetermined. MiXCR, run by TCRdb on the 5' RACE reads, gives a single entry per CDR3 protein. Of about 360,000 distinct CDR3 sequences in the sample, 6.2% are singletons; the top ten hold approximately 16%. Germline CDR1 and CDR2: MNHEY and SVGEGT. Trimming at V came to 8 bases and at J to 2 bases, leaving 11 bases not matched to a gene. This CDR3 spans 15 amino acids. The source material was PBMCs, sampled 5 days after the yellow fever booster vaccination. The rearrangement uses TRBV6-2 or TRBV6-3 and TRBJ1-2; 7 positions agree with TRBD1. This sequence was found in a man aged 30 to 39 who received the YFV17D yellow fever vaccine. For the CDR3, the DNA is TGTGCCAGCCGAGTGGGAGGGGGCAACAACTATGGCTACACCTTC. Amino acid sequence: CASRVGGGNNYGYTF.